This T cell receptor (beta chain) was captured in a study of cytomegalovirus exposure and HLA in healthy donors. Study-level points and caveats: A later analysis found most CMV-associated TCR beta chains apparently HLA-restricted. Association of 17,000 or so TCR beta sequences with HLA alleles was found at 0.05 false discovery rate in a later analysis.

Trimming took off 1 base at V and 10 bases at J, with 17 bases between the two ends. The CDR3 consists of 14 residues. CDR1 is GTSNPN, CDR2 SVGIG, per germline (reference sequence). The PCR employed 60 Vbeta primers together with 13 Jbeta primers. Produced via immunoSEQ multiplex PCR; TCRdb's table is partial and in-frame only. The data hold 100,000 or so clones, with around 72% observed a single time. This clone came up a few times. Antigen unknown. Source material: PBMCs. The chain uses TRBV30 and TRBJ1-5; D is possibly TRBD1 (6 bases). This receptor was obtained from a male donor in good health and CMV-seronegative. The CDR3 nucleotides read TGTGCCTGGAGTGCCTCGGACAGTTTGGGCCCCCAGCATTTT. Translated: CAWSASDSLGPQHF.